Following are 11 T cell receptor beta chains from one sample sequenced in a study of blood T cell repertoires in COVID-19. Here immunoSEQ multiplex PCR was the method, and the copy in TCRdb shows in-frame clones only, minus some. The table includes roughly 80,000 clones, 70% to 90% detected once. What was sequenced was peripheral blood. Every receptor here comes from a man older than 75 in a cohort sampled during active COVID-19.

The J gene is TRBJ1-4, the V gene TRBV18, with TRBD1 identical over 7 bases. Per the germline V gene, CDR1 is KGHSH and CDR2 is LQKENI. There are 13 residues in the CDR3. The V gene end was trimmed by 3 bases and the J gene end by 8 bases; junction bases not matched to a gene: 3. CDR3 protein: CASSPQGDEKLFF. The CDR3 DNA sequence: TGTGCCAGCTCACCGCAGGGGGACGAAAAACTGTTTTTT.

The V and J genes are TRBV10-3 and TRBJ1-2; 7 bases agree with TRBD1. Germline V CDR1 and CDR2: ENHRY, SYGVKD. The CDR3 has 12 amino acids. V lost 4 bases to trimming and J lost 8 bases; unmatched junction nucleotides: 4. The CDR3 reads CAISVTGEGYTF. DNA of the CDR3: TGTGCCATCAGTGTCACAGGGGAAGGCTACACCTTC.

The chain links TRBV6-5 to TRBJ1-1, with 11 bases identical to TRBD1. The CDR3 contains 15 residues. Per germline, CDR1 MNHEY and CDR2 SVGAGI. The J segment lost 1 base and the V segment lost 9 bases, leaving 7 bases of the junction unmatched. The CDR3 coding sequence is TGTGCCAGAGGGGGACAGGGGGGTGAGAACACTGAAGCTTTCTTT. Amino acid sequence: CARGGQGGENTEAFF.

In its sample, this clone was seen a few times. V usage is TRBV19 and J usage is TRBJ1-5; D is unresolved. CDR1 and CDR2 from the germline V gene are LNHDA and SQIVND (reference sequence). CDR3 length equals 14 residues. Trimming shortened V by 9 bases and J by 0 bases, and 12 bases separated the two germline ends. CDR3 protein: CASEGFASNQPQHF. CDR3 in DNA: TGTGCCAGCGAGGGATTCGCTAGCAATCAGCCCCAGCATTTT. Full variable domain (rest looked up from reference TRBV19 and TRBJ1-5): DGGITQSPKYLFRKEGQNVTLSCEQNLNHDAMYWYRQDPGQGLRLIYYSQIVNDFQKGDIAEGYSVSREKKESFPLTVTSAQKNPTAFYLCASEGFASNQPQHFGDGTRLSIL.

The J gene is TRBJ2-4, the V gene TRBV28; no definite D call. Trimming left V 5 bases short and J 13 bases short, with 15 bases between. From germline, CDR1 is MDHEN and CDR2 SYDVKM. The CDR3 runs 12 residues. The CDR3 DNA is TGTGCCAGCAGTACGCAGGTCCAACAGCAGTACTTC. The encoded protein is CASSTQVQQQYF.

This chain uses TRBV11-3 with TRBJ2-3; TRBD1 matches at 7 bases. Germline CDR1 SGHNT, CDR2 YENEEA. The CDR3 sequence is 17 residues long. V lost 0 bases, J lost 3 bases, and 9 bases stayed unmatched. The CDR3 DNA is TGTGCCAGCAGCTTAGATGCTCGACAGGGAAGGACAGATACGCAGTATTTT. It specifies CASSLDARQGRTDTQYF. The complete variable domain, with remaining parts taken from reference TRBV11-3 and TRBJ2-3, reads EAGVVQSPRYKIIEKKQPVAFWCNPISGHNTLYWYLQNLGQGPELLIRYENEEAVDDSQLPKDRFSAERLKGVDSTLKIQPAELGDSAVYLCASSLDARQGRTDTQYFGPGTRLTVL.

The J gene is TRBJ2-1, the V gene TRBV5-6, with 8 bases fitting TRBD1. V dropped 5 bases and J dropped 7; count of bases not matched to a gene: 5. In germline, CDR1 is SGHDT, CDR2 YYEEEE. The CDR3 is made up of 13 amino acids. The CDR3 nucleotides are TGTGCCAGCAGGAGACAGGGGAGGAATGAGCAGTTCTTC. Encoded protein: CASRRQGRNEQFF.

As to this clone: Distinct nucleotide sequences in the sample also encode this CDR3. The chain is built from TRBV6-5 and TRBJ1-3, with D hard to call. The germline V and J ends were trimmed by 2 bases and 4 bases, with 12 bases remaining between them. This CDR3 comprises 15 residues. CDR1 MNHEY and CDR2 SVGAGI come from the germline V gene. Written as DNA, the CDR3 is TGTGCCAGCAGTTACAACCGGGATAGAGGAAACACCATATATTTT. It yields the protein CASSYNRDRGNTIYF.

The chain joins TRBV18 to TRBJ1-3, with 9 bases matching TRBD1. The J segment lost 1 base and the V segment lost 1 base, leaving 2 bases of the junction unmatched. The germline gives CDR1 KGHSH, CDR2 LQKENI. The CDR3 length is 16 residues. CDR3 loop: CASSPQGQGSGNTIYF. CDR3 nucleotide sequence: TGTGCCAGCTCACCACAGGGACAGGGTTCTGGAAACACCATATATTTT. Based on the CDR3 plus reference TRBV18 and TRBJ1-3, the full variable domain is NAGVMQNPRHLVRRRGQEARLRCSPMKGHSHVYWYRQLPEEGLKFMVYLQKENIIDESGMPKERFSAEFPKEGPSILRIQQVVRGDSAAYFCASSPQGQGSGNTIYFGEGSWLTVV.

This clone was detected once. The chain uses TRBV24-1 and TRBJ2-2, with D hard to call. Germline V gene lookup returns CDR1 KGHDR and CDR2 SFDVKD. V lost 1 base and J 4 bases, leaving 3 bases between the germline ends. This CDR3 is 13 amino acids long. The CDR3 loop is CATSDFSTGELFF. The CDR3 bases are TGTGCCACCAGTGATTTCAGCACCGGGGAGCTGTTTTTT.

This clone was observed a single time. V usage is TRBV11-1 and J usage is TRBJ2-1, with D perhaps TRBD2 (6 bases). Germline loops: CDR1 SGHAT, CDR2 FQDESV (reference sequence). V was pared by 6 bases and J by 1 base, with 13 bases between. The CDR3 has 15 amino acids. The CDR3 DNA sequence: TGTGCCAGCAGTGGACGTGCGGGATCCTACAATGAGCAGTTCTTC. Translated: CASSGRAGSYNEQFF. The entire variable domain, with the rest obtained from reference TRBV11-1 and TRBJ2-1, is as follows: EAEVAQSPRYKITEKSQAVAFWCDPISGHATLYWYRQILGQGPELLVQFQDESVVDDSQLPKDRFSAERLKGVDSTLKIQPAELGDSAMYLCASSGRAGSYNEQFFGPGTRLTVL.